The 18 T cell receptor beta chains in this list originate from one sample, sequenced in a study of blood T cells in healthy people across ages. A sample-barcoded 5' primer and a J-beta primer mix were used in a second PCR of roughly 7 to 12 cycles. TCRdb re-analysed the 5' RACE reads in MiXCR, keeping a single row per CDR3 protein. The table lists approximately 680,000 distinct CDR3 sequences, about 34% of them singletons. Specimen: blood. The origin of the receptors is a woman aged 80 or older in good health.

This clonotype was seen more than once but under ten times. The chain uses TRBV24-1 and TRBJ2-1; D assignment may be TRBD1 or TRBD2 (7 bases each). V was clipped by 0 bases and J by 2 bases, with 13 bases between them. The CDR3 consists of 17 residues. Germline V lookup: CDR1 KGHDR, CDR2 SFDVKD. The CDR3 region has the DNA TGTGCCACCAGTGATTTGCAGGGGGGGGGGGCCTACAATGAGCAGTTCTTC. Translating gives CATSDLQGGGAYNEQFF.

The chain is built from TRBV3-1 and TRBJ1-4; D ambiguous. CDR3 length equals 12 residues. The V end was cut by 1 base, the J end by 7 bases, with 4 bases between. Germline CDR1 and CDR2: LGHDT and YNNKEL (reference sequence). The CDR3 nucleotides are TGTGCCAGCAGCCAAGCAAGTGAAAAACTGTTTTTT. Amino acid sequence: CASSQASEKLFF.

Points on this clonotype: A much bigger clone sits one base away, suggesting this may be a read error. The CDR3 here is CASGRDLLERYF. The CDR3 nucleotides are TGTGCCAGCGGCCGAGACCTACTGGAGCGGTACTTC. The chain couples TRBV6-1 to TRBJ2-7; D gene uncertain. Germline assignment: CDR1 MNHNS and CDR2 SASEGT. The CDR3 consists of 12 residues.

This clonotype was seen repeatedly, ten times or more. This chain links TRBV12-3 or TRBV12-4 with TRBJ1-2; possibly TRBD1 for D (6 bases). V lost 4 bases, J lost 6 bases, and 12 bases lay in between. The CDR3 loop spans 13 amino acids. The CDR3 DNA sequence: TGTGCCAGCAGTTCCGGGGGCTCCCATGGCTACACCTTC. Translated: CASSSGGSHGYTF.

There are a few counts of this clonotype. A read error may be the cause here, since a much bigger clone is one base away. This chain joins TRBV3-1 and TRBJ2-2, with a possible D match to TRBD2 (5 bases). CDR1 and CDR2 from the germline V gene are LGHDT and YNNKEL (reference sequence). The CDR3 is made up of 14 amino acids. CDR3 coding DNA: TGTGCCAGCAGCCCGCCCGGTAACACCGGGGAGCGGTTTTTT. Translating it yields CASSPPGNTGERFF.

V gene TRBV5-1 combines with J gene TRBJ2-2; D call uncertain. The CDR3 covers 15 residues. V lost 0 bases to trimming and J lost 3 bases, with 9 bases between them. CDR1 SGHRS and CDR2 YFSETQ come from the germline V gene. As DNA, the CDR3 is TGCGCCAGCAGCTTGGTAGGCCCAGACACCGGGGAGCTGTTTTTT. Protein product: CASSLVGPDTGELFF.

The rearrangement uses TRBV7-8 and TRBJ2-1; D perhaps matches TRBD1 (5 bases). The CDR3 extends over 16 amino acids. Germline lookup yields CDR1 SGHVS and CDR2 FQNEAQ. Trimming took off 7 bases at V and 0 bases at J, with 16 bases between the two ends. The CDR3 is CASNACRVSSYNEQFF. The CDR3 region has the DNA TGTGCCAGCAACGCCTGCAGGGTAAGCTCCTACAATGAGCAGTTCTTC.

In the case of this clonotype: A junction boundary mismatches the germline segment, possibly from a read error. CDR3 residues: CVSKQGGITGELFF. CDR3 coding DNA: TGTGTCAGCAAACAGGGTGGGATCACCGGGGAGCTGTTTTTT. The J gene is TRBJ2-2, the V gene TRBV12-3 or TRBV12-4, with a tentative D call TRBD1 (6 bases). The CDR3 contains 14 residues.

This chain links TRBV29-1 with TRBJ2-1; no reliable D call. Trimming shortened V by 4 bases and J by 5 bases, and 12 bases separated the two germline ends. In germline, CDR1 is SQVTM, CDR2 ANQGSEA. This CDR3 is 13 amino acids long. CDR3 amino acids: CSVVPNGHNEQFF. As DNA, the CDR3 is TGCAGCGTTGTCCCTAACGGGCACAATGAGCAGTTCTTC.

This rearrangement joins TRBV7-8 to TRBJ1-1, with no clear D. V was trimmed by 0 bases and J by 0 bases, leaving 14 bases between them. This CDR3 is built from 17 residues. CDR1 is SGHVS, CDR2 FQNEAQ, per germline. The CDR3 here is CASSLATGSGVNTEAFF. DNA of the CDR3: TGTGCCAGCAGCTTAGCAACCGGGAGCGGCGTGAACACTGAAGCTTTCTTT.

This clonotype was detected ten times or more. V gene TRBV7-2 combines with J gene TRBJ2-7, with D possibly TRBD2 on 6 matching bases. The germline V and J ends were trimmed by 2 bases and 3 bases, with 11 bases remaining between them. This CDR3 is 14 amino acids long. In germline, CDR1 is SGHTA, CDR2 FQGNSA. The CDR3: CASSLTAGNYEQYF. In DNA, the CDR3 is TGTGCCAGCAGCTTAACGGCGGGGAACTACGAGCAGTACTTC.

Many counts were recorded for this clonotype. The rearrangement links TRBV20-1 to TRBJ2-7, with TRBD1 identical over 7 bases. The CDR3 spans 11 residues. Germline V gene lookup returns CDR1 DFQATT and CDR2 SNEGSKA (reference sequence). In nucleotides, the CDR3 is TGCGGTGGACAGGCCGGCTACGAGCAGTACTTC. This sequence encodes CGGQAGYEQYF.

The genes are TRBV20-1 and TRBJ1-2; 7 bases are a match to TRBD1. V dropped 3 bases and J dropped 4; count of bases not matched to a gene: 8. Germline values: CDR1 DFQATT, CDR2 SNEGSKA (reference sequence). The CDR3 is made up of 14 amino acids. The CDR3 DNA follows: TGCAGTGCTAGTGAAACAGGGGAAGGCTATGGCTACACCTTC. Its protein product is CSASETGEGYGYTF.

DNA of the CDR3: TGCGCCAGCAGTGAACAGGGTGTGGAGCAGTACTTC. Protein product: CASSEQGVEQYF. This chain links TRBV5-1 with TRBJ2-7; a possible D gene is TRBD1 (6 bases). The V and J ends lost 5 bases and 7 bases respectively, with 13 bases between them. Germline CDR1 SGHRS, CDR2 YFSETQ. The CDR3 sequence is 12 residues long.

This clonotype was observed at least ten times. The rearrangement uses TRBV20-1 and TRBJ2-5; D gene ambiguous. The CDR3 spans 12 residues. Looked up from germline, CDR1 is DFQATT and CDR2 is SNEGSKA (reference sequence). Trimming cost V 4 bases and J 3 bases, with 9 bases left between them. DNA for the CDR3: TGCAGTGCTACGATCGCGGAAGAGACCCAGTACTTC. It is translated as CSATIAEETQYF.

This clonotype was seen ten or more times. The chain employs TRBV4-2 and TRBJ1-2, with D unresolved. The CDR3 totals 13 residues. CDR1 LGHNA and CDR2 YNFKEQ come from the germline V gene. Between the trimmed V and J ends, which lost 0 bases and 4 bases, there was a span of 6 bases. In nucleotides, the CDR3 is TGTGCCAGCAGCCAAGAACAATTCTATGGCTACACCTTC. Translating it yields CASSQEQFYGYTF.

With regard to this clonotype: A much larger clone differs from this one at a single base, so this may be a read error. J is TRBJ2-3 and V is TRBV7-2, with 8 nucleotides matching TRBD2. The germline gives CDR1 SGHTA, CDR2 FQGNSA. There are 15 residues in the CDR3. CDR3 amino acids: CASNLGAGAIDTQYF. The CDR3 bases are TGTGCCAGCAACTTAGGAGCGGGGGCCATAGATACGCAGTATTTT. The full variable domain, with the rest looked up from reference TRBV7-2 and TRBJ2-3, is GAGVSQSPSNKVTEKGKDVELRCDPISGHTALYWYRQSLGQGLEFLIYFQGNSAPDKSGLPSDRFSAERTGGSVSTLTIQRTQQEDSAVYLCASNLGAGAIDTQYFGPGTRLTVL.

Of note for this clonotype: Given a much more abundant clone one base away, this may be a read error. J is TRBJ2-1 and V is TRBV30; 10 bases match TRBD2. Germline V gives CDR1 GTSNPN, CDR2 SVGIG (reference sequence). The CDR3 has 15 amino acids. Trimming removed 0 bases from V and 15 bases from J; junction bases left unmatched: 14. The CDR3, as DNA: TGTGCCTGGAGTGTAGATGAGATAGCGGGGGGAACACCGTTCTTC. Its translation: CAWSVDEIAGGTPFF.